This TCR beta chain came from a study of shared clonotypes between healthy human individuals. Study-wide points: Naive subsets generally had larger estimated richness than memory subsets.

The sample holds one count of this clone. Its matching antigen is unknown. The authors divided CD4+ cells into CD45RA+ naive and CD45RA-negative memory subsets. Unmatched junction bases numbered 11, after V lost 1 base and J lost 7 bases. Germline loops: CDR1 SGHTA, CDR2 FQGNSA. CDR3 length equals 16 residues. Generated by immunoSEQ multiplex PCR, the TCRdb table keeps only in-frame clones and is missing some. The top ten hold over 1% of the sample, which has over a million clones, 95% to 97% seen once. Sequencing was performed on naive CD4+ T cells sorted from blood. As for subset: CD45RA+ positively selected. The V gene is TRBV7-2, the J gene TRBJ2-5; 8 nucleotides line up with TRBD2. This TCR was sampled from a man younger than 40 in good health. The CDR3 reads CASSLVLGTSWGTQYF. The CDR3 region has the DNA TGTGCCAGCAGCTTAGTTTTAGGGACTAGTTGGGGGACCCAGTACTTC.